This paragraph covers one T cell receptor (beta chain) sequence. Its antigen is undetermined. Germline CDR1 SGDLS, CDR2 YYNGEE. The length of the CDR3 is 14 residues. Both 60 Vbeta primers and 13 Jbeta primers went into the PCR. The data were produced by immunoSEQ multiplex PCR, yet TCRdb's version contains in-frame clones alone and is incomplete. Of 95,000 to 150,000 clones in the sample, 75% were seen once. The record originates from a study of cytomegalovirus exposure and HLA in healthy donors. Study findings and constraints: Researchers reported in a later analysis that common viral pathogens appeared linked to several top clusters.

This receptor was obtained from a woman in her forties or fifties in good health and CMV-seronegative. The sample was PBMCs. The rearrangement links TRBV9 to TRBJ2-5; weak D call: TRBD2 (6 bases). The end of the DNA fits TRBJ2-7 better, so the J call may be wrong. CDR3 residues: CASSAISGSYEQYF. The CDR3 nucleotides read TGTGCCAGCAGCGCAATTAGCGGCTCCTACGAGCAGTACTTC.